The present entry profiles one T cell receptor (beta chain) with its context. CDR3 length equals 14 residues. The germline V gene encodes CDR1 SGHAT and CDR2 FQNNGV. J gave up 2 bases and V 2 bases, and 3 bases lay outside the gene matches. This sample was included in a study of blood T cell repertoires in COVID-19. Study-wide background: From T cells, B-cell-depleted T cells, or PBMCs came the material, which was cDNA or gDNA.

Original data processing: Reference gene primer amplification yielded estimated nucleated cell counts. Only in-frame clones appear in the TCRdb table, and some are missing; sequencing was by immunoSEQ multiplex PCR. That table supplies the V and J calls and clone size; D and trimming were determined from the DNA. The sample carries a few hundred thousand clones, roughly nine tenths recorded once. Living in about 25 US areas, the participants were between roughly 18 and 89 years of age. Self-reported history from a screening survey and questionnaire set each donor's cohort. Sequencing was done on a sample of PBMCs or T cells enriched from blood (not recorded which). The receptor comes from a woman between 18 and 30 years old in a cohort exposed to, infected with or recovered from COVID-19 (not recorded which). The J gene is TRBJ2-7, the V gene TRBV11-2; TRBD2 matches 7 bases. The CDR3 coding sequence is TGTGCCAGCAGCTTATGGCGGGAGCCCTACGAGCAGTACTTC. Its protein product is CASSLWREPYEQYF.